This section outlines one T cell receptor beta chain sequence together with its context. Sequencing used immunoSEQ multiplex PCR; TCRdb keeps in-frame clones, though not all of them. The sample contains roughly 120,000 clones, roughly 80% of which appear only once. This entry comes from a study of blood T cell repertoires in COVID-19. Germline CDR1 is MGHRA and CDR2 is YSYEKL. Trimming at V came to 4 bases and at J to 2 bases, leaving 2 bases not matched to a gene. The CDR3 has 16 residues. The clonotype comes from a woman aged 60-70 years with acute or convalescent COVID-19. Sequencing was done on a sample of peripheral blood. The chain carries TRBV4-1 and TRBJ2-2; TRBD2 agrees at 12 bases. This chain's CDR3 is CASSPGLAGNTGELFF. The CDR3 DNA reads TGCGCCAGCAGCCCCGGACTAGCGGGAAACACCGGGGAGCTGTTTTTT.